This T cell receptor (beta chain) was obtained from a study of T-cell reconstitution after alpha-beta-depleted transplantation in children. Preparation of the TCRbeta library involved a method that used unique molecular identifiers. Each CDR3 protein gets one entry after TCRdb re-called the PCR reads with MiXCR. The sample has about 360,000 distinct CDR3 sequences, roughly 13% seen once. The TCR comes from a human donor who donated a stem cell graft to a child with Fanconi anemia. The source material was PBMCs, sampled from the stem cell graft.

The CDR3 loop is CASSAGGLSNQPQHF. The CDR3 region has the DNA TGTGCCAGCAGCGCCGGCGGTTTGTCAAATCAGCCCCAGCATTTT. V gene TRBV2 combines with J gene TRBJ1-5; D not certain. Per the germline V gene, CDR1 is SNHLY and CDR2 is FYNNEI. This CDR3 spans 15 amino acids. V was cut by 6 bases and J by 4 bases, with 16 bases left in between. The full variable domain, its missing parts supplied by reference TRBV2 and TRBJ1-5, is EPEVTQTPSHQVTQMGQEVILRCVPISNHLYFYWYRQILGQKVEFLVSFYNNEISEKSEIFDDQFSVERPDGSNFTLKIRSTKLEDSAMYFCASSAGGLSNQPQHFGDGTRLSIL.